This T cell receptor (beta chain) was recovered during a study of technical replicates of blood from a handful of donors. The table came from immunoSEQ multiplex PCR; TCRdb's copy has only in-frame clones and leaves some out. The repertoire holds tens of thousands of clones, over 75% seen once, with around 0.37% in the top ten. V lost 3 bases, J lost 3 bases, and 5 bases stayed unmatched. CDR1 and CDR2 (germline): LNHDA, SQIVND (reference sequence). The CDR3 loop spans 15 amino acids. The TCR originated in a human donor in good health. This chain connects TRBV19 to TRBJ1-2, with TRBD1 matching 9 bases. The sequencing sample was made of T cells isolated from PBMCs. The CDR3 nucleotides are TGTGCCAGTAGTATGGGCACAGGGGGCCACTATGGCTACACCTTC. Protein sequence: CASSMGTGGHYGYTF. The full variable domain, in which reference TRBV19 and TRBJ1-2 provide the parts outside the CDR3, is DGGITQSPKYLFRKEGQNVTLSCEQNLNHDAMYWYRQDPGQGLRLIYYSQIVNDFQKGDIAEGYSVSREKKESFPLTVTSAQKNPTAFYLCASSMGTGGHYGYTFGSGTRLTVV.